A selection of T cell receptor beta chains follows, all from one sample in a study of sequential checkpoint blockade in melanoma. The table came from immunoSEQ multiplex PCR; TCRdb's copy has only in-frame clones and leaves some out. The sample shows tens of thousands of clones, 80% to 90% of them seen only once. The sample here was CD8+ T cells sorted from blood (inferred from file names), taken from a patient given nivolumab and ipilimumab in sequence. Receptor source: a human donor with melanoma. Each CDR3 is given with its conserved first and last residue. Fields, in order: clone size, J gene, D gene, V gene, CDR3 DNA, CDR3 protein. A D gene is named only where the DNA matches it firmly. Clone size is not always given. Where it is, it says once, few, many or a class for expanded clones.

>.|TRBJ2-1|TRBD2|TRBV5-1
TGCGCCAGCAGCTTGGACCCTAGTCTTAGCGGGAGCTCCTACAATGAGCAGTTCTTC
CASSLDPSLSGSSYNEQFF
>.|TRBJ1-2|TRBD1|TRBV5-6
TGTGCCAGCAGCTTGGGGACAGGCTATGGCTACACCTTC
CASSLGTGYGYTF
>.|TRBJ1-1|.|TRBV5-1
TGCGCCAGCAGCTTCGGGGGGTACGAAGCTTTCTTT
CASSFGGYEAFF
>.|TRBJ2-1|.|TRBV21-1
TGTGCCAGCAGCAGAGAGGACAGGGGAGAGGGGAATGAGCAGTTCTTC
CASSREDRGEGNEQFF
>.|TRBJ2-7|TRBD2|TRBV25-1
TGTGCCAGCAGTGAGGGACTAGCGGGAGGCTACGAGCAGTACTTC
CASSEGLAGGYEQYF
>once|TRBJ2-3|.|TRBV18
TGTGCCAGCTCACCAGAGGTATCCACAGATACGCAGTATTTT
CASSPEVSTDTQYF
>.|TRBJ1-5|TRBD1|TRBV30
TGTGCCTGGAGTGGTGGGACAGACCACAATCAGCCCCAGCATTTT
CAWSGGTDHNQPQHF
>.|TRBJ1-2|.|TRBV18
TGTGCCAGCTCACCAGGTGTAGGAGCTAACTATGGCTACACCTTC
CASSPGVGANYGYTF
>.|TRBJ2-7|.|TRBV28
TGTGCCAGCAGTTTGACAGGAGCCTCCTACGAGCAGTACTTC
CASSLTGASYEQYF
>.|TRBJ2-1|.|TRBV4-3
TGCGCCAGCAGCCAAGATTTTGGAAGGAGCTCCTACAATGAGCAGTTCTTC
CASSQDFGRSSYNEQFF
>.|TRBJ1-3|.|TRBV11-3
TGTGCCAGCAGCCCTGGGGCAACCATATATTTT
CASSPGATIYF
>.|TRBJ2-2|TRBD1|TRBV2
TGTGCCAGCAGAAGGGACAGCTACACCGGGGAGCTGTTTTTT
CASRRDSYTGELFF
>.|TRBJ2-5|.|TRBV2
TGTGCCAGCAGTGCGAAACAGGGAAGGGGCCAGTACTTC
CASSAKQGRGQYF
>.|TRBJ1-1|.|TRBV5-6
TGTGCCAGCAGTCTGTGGTCCGCCCAGGGGAAGGAGACTGAAGCTTTCTTT
CASSLWSAQGKETEAFF
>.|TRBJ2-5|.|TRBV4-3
TGCGCCAGCAGCCAAGATCGGCGGGGAGAGACCCAGTACTTC
CASSQDRRGETQYF
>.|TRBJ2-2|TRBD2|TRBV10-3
TGTGCCATCAGTGAGTCGACGATAGGACTAGCGGGAGACCTCGACAGGAACACCGGGGAGCTGTTTTTT
CAISESTIGLAGDLDRNTGELFF
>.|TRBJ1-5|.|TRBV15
TGTGCCACCAGCCGGACAACGCAAAATAGCAATCAGCCCCAGCATTTT
CATSRTTQNSNQPQHF
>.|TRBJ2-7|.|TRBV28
TGTGCCAGCGCCGACAGATCCTACGAGCAGTACTTC
CASADRSYEQYF
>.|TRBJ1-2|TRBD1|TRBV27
TGTGCCAGCAGTGCCGGGACAGGGGGCGGACGAGACTATGGCTACACCTTC
CASSAGTGGGRDYGYTF
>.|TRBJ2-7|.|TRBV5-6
TGTGCCAGCAGCTTGGGGGTCAGGGGCTACGAGCAGTACTTC
CASSLGVRGYEQYF
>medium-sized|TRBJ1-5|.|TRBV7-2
TGTGCCAGCAGCTTACGTCTGGGAGAGGATCAGCCCCAGCATTTT
CASSLRLGEDQPQHF
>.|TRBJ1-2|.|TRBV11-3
TGTGCCAGCAGCTTATACGAGGGGGGGACACCGGGCTACACCTTC
CASSLYEGGTPGYTF
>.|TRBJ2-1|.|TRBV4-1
TGCGCCAGCAGCATAGACTTACGCTCCTACAATGAGCAGTTCTTC
CASSIDLRSYNEQFF
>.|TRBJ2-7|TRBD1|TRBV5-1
TGCGCCAGCAGCTTTACAGGGGCATACGAGCAGTACTTC
CASSFTGAYEQYF
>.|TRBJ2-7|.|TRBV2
TGTGCCAGCAGTGAAGAGAGGGCAGGGGCCTCCTACGAGCAGTACTTC
CASSEERAGASYEQYF
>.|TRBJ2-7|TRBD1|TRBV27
TGTGCCAGCAGTTCATACAGGGGTCTAGGCGGCGAGCAGTACTTC
CASSSYRGLGGEQYF
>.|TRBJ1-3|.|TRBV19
TGTGCCAGTAGTGACCGGAGCTCTGGAAACACCATATATTTT
CASSDRSSGNTIYF
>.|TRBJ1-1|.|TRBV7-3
TGTGCCAGCAGCCGAACAGCGAACACTGAAGCTTTCTTT
CASSRTANTEAFF
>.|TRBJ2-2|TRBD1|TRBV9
TGTGCCAGCAGCGTCCGACAGGGAACGAACACCGGGGAGCTGTTTTTT
CASSVRQGTNTGELFF
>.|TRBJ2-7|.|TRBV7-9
TGTGCCAGCAGCTTAGGAGGGGGAGCCAATGCCTACGAGCAGTACTTC
CASSLGGGANAYEQYF
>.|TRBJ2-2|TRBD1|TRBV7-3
TGTGCCAGCAGCTTAACGGGAAGGGGGACAGGGGGCGATTCGAACACCGGGGAGCTGTTTTTT
CASSLTGRGTGGDSNTGELFF
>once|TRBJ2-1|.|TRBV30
TGTGCCTGGAGTGTACCCGGGAGATCCTACAATGAGCAGTTCTTC
CAWSVPGRSYNEQFF